The 29 T cell receptor beta chains listed next were all sequenced from one sample in a study of OX40 agonist ivuxolimab in advanced cancers. Libraries were prepared by immunoSEQ multiplex PCR; TCRdb keeps only in-frame clonotypes and omits some of them. The data show tens of thousands of clones, around nine tenths seen once. This specimen consisted of CD4+ or CD8+ T cells sorted from blood, obtained in a trial of the OX40 agonist ivuxolimab. Receptor source: an adult with an advanced solid tumor such as melanoma, head and neck, liver or kidney cancer.

This clone was counted once. The chain links TRBV28 to TRBJ2-1, with D maybe TRBD1 (6 bases). V lost 4 bases and J 10 bases, leaving 14 bases between the germline ends. Per the germline V gene, CDR1 is MDHEN and CDR2 is SYDVKM. The CDR3 runs to 13 residues. CDR3 residues: CASSSGTNVEQFF. DNA for the CDR3: TGTGCCAGCAGTTCCGGGACAAACGTGGAGCAGTTCTTC.

The chain combines TRBV28 with TRBJ2-2; 7 bases agree with TRBD1. Germline-derived CDR1 and CDR2 are MDHEN and SYDVKM. The CDR3 has 16 residues. The junction had 10 bases not matched to a gene; V was cut back by 3 bases and J by 6 bases. The CDR3 DNA reads TGTGCCAGCAGTTTGGGACAGATCTTCGGTTCCGGGGAGCTGTTTTTT. Protein: CASSLGQIFGSGELFF. Full variable domain (remainder filled in from reference TRBV28 and TRBJ2-2): DVKVTQSSRYLVKRTGEKVFLECVQDMDHENMFWYRQDPGLGLRLIYFSYDVKMKEKGDIPEGYSVSREKKERFSLILESASTNQTSMYLCASSLGQIFGSGELFFGEGSRLTVL.

This clone was observed a single time. This chain links TRBV29-1 with TRBJ2-2; D is perhaps TRBD1 (5 bases). The CDR3 spans 13 residues. CDR1 is SQVTM, CDR2 ANQGSEA, per germline. V gave up 6 bases and J gave up 1 base, with 9 bases separating them. As DNA, the CDR3 is TGCAGCGTAACAGGATTGAACACCGGGGAGCTGTTTTTT. Its protein product is CSVTGLNTGELFF.

The V and J genes are TRBV28 and TRBJ2-7; D gene uncertain. V lost 2 bases, J lost 5 bases, and 13 bases lay in between. The CDR3 sequence is 14 residues long. CDR1 MDHEN and CDR2 SYDVKM come from the germline V gene. CDR3 bases: TGTGCCAGCAGTTTACGGGTCCTTTTAAACGAGCAGTACTTC. It specifies CASSLRVLLNEQYF.

The CDR3 region is CASSLPRQGILEETQYF. The CDR3 DNA reads as TGTGCCAGCAGCTTACCCCGACAGGGCATTTTAGAAGAGACCCAGTACTTC. This chain links TRBV7-9 with TRBJ2-5; TRBD1 matches at 7 bases. This CDR3 is 17 amino acids long. The ends lost 2 bases at V and 3 bases at J; junction bases unmatched: 12. The germline CDR1 and CDR2 sequences are SEHNR and FQNEAQ (reference sequence).

The rearrangement uses TRBV27 and TRBJ1-5; 9 positions agree with TRBD1. V trimming: 3 bases; J trimming: 5 bases; junction bases outside the gene matches: 2. This CDR3 is built from 14 residues. Germline values: CDR1 MNHEY, CDR2 SMNVEV (reference sequence). The CDR3: CASSLGQGYQPQHF. The CDR3 DNA is TGTGCCAGCAGTTTGGGACAGGGCTATCAGCCCCAGCATTTT.

The rearrangement uses TRBV7-6 and TRBJ2-3; D remains ambiguous. The germline gives CDR1 SGHVS, CDR2 FNYEAQ. The CDR3 is 13 residues long. V lost 5 bases and J 3 bases, leaving 9 bases between the germline ends. The CDR3 protein is CASSPAETDTQYF. In nucleotides, the CDR3 is TGTGCCAGCAGCCCTGCGGAAACAGATACGCAGTATTTT.

This clone was seen only once. This chain links TRBV2 with TRBJ2-7; weak D call: TRBD2 (5 bases). The V gene lost 4 bases and the J gene lost 4 bases, with 17 bases spanning the gap. The CDR3 is made up of 15 amino acids. Germline V gives CDR1 SNHLY, CDR2 FYNNEI. CDR3: CASSAIPGGNYEQYF. CDR3 nucleotides: TGTGCCAGCAGTGCCATCCCTGGAGGAAATTACGAGCAGTACTTC.

For the CDR3, the DNA is TGTGCCAGCAGCTTAGTGTCAGGCTACGAGCAGTACTTC. Its translation: CASSLVSGYEQYF. The V and J genes are TRBV7-9 and TRBJ2-7, with D hard to call. This CDR3 comprises 13 residues. CDR1 is SEHNR, CDR2 FQNEAQ, per germline (reference sequence). V was cut by 1 base and J by 3 bases, with 7 bases left in between.

The CDR3 here is CASLPGPGKKNQPQHF. The CDR3 nucleotides are TGTGCCAGCCTCCCAGGTCCAGGGAAGAAAAATCAGCCCCAGCATTTT. The chain uses TRBV28 and TRBJ1-5; D perhaps matches TRBD1 (5 bases). The V end was cut by 8 bases, the J end by 4 bases, with 21 bases between. Germline CDR1 is MDHEN and CDR2 is SYDVKM. The CDR3 runs 16 residues.

The rearrangement joins TRBV9 to TRBJ1-5; tentative D call: TRBD1 (5 bases). The germline V gene encodes CDR1 SGDLS and CDR2 YYNGEE. Trimming removed 8 bases from V and 3 bases from J, with 15 bases in between. The CDR3 extends over 14 amino acids. The CDR3, as DNA: TGTGCCAGTAAGGCGGGGCCTCACAATCAGCCCCAGCATTTT. Residues: CASKAGPHNQPQHF.

The chain links TRBV5-1 to TRBJ2-7; D is unclear. Germline loops: CDR1 SGHRS, CDR2 YFSETQ. The V gene lost 1 base and the J gene lost 4 bases, with 9 bases spanning the gap. The CDR3 contains 13 residues. CDR3 region: CASSLRTAYEQYF. The CDR3 bases are TGCGCCAGCAGCTTGAGAACGGCTTACGAGCAGTACTTC.

The chain uses TRBV15 and TRBJ1-1; possibly TRBD1 for D (6 bases). The V end lost 0 bases, the J end lost 8 bases, and 13 bases lay between the germline ends. The V gene's germline CDR1 is LNHNV and CDR2 YYDKDF (reference sequence). The CDR3 is made up of 14 amino acids. The CDR3 region is CATSREAGGTEAFF. The CDR3 DNA follows: TGTGCCACCAGCAGAGAGGCTGGGGGGACAGAAGCTTTCTTT.

This chain connects TRBV7-9 to TRBJ2-7; D uncertain. Per the germline V gene, CDR1 is SEHNR and CDR2 is FQNEAQ (reference sequence). The CDR3 spans 12 residues. V lost 11 bases, J lost 2 bases, and 13 bases lay in between. CDR3 nucleotides: TGTGCCTCGCGCCCTCTTACCTACGAGCAGTACTTC. As protein: CASRPLTYEQYF.

This clone was recorded once. The CDR3 DNA sequence: TGTGCCAGCAATCGGGGGGGTTCCTACAATGAGCAGTTCTTC. This translates into CASNRGGSYNEQFF. The rearrangement uses TRBV6-5 and TRBJ2-1, with TRBD2 matching over 8 bases. V gave up 7 bases and J gave up 1 base; unmatched junction bases: 3. The CDR3 has 14 residues. Germline CDR1 MNHEY, CDR2 SVGAGI.

This sequence joins TRBV19 and TRBJ2-1; unclear D gene. Germline assignment: CDR1 LNHDA and CDR2 SQIVND (reference sequence). The V and J ends lost 3 bases and 6 bases respectively, with 12 bases between them. This CDR3 has 14 residues. The CDR3 loop is CASSIMVEGNEQFF. The CDR3 region has the DNA TGTGCCAGTAGTATTATGGTAGAAGGCAATGAGCAGTTCTTC.

This clone was seen a single time. The chain joins TRBV9 to TRBJ2-3; 7 bases line up with TRBD1. V shed 2 bases, J shed 3 bases, and the junction held 9 bases outside the gene matches. This CDR3 contains 16 residues. CDR1 SGDLS and CDR2 YYNGEE come from the germline V gene. The CDR3 loop is CASSVGETGATDTQYF. In DNA, the CDR3 is TGTGCCAGCAGCGTCGGAGAAACAGGGGCGACAGATACGCAGTATTTT. The whole variable domain, remainder taken from reference TRBV9 and TRBJ2-3, is DSGVTQTPKHLITATGQRVTLRCSPRSGDLSVYWYQQSLDQGLQFLIQYYNGEERAKGNILERFSAQQFPDLHSELNLSSLELGDSALYFCASSVGETGATDTQYFGPGTRLTVL.

This chain joins TRBV9 and TRBJ1-1, with D possibly being TRBD1 (5 bases). This CDR3 region has 15 residues. The germline gives CDR1 SGDLS, CDR2 YYNGEE. The germline V and J ends were trimmed by 0 bases and 0 bases, with 9 bases remaining between them. CDR3 amino acids: CASSVVDRVNTEAFF. The CDR3 DNA reads as TGTGCCAGCAGCGTAGTAGACAGAGTGAACACTGAAGCTTTCTTT. The full variable domain, completed using reference TRBV9 and TRBJ1-1, is DSGVTQTPKHLITATGQRVTLRCSPRSGDLSVYWYQQSLDQGLQFLIQYYNGEERAKGNILERFSAQQFPDLHSELNLSSLELGDSALYFCASSVVDRVNTEAFFGQGTRLTVV.

The chain links TRBV6-5 to TRBJ1-2; D gene unclear. The CDR3 runs 12 residues. Germline CDR1 reads MNHEY; CDR2 reads SVGAGI. V dropped 2 bases and J dropped 5 bases, with 6 bases sitting between them. The CDR3 nucleotides are TGTGCCAGCAGTTACGACGGTTATGGCTACACCTTC. This encodes CASSYDGYGYTF.

The chain is built from TRBV6-5 and TRBJ2-7; D perhaps matches TRBD2 (5 bases). Trimming left V 6 bases short and J 3 bases short, with 18 bases between. CDR3 size: 15 residues. Germline CDR1 reads MNHEY; CDR2 reads SVGAGI. CDR3: CASSFGLASYYEQYF. CDR3 nucleotides: TGTGCCAGCAGCTTCGGACTGGCCTCGTACTACGAGCAGTACTTC.

The gene calls are TRBV4-3 and TRBJ2-2; 11 bases align to TRBD2. V dropped 6 bases and J dropped 9; count of bases not matched to a gene: 21. Germline CDR1 LGHNA, CDR2 YSLEER. CDR3 size: 19 residues. CDR3 region: CASSPSVASVAGGPRELFF. CDR3 DNA: TGCGCCAGCAGTCCCTCCGTGGCGTCTGTAGCGGGAGGGCCGCGGGAGCTGTTTTTT.

This chain links TRBV9 with TRBJ2-1, with 14 bases fitting TRBD2. The CDR3 runs to 19 residues. Germline V gives CDR1 SGDLS, CDR2 YYNGEE. With V trimmed by 0 bases and J by 4 bases, 9 bases remained unmatched. The CDR3 DNA is TGTGCCAGCAGCGTAGGGTCGAGACTAGCGGGGGGGAGATACAATGAGCAGTTCTTC. Amino acids: CASSVGSRLAGGRYNEQFF.

The J gene is TRBJ2-1, the V gene TRBV27; D is possibly TRBD2 (5 bases). The CDR3 totals 15 residues. The V and J ends lost 2 bases and 4 bases respectively, with 12 bases between them. CDR1 is MNHEY and CDR2 is SMNVEV in the germline V gene (reference sequence). The CDR3 loop is CASSLGTRTYNEQFF. Here the CDR3 DNA reads TGTGCCAGCAGTTTAGGCACCCGGACTTACAATGAGCAGTTCTTC.

The rearrangement uses TRBV27 and TRBJ1-2; 11 bases agree with TRBD1. This CDR3 comprises 16 residues. The junction had 13 bases not matched to a gene; V was cut back by 6 bases and J by 7 bases. Per the germline V gene, CDR1 is MNHEY and CDR2 is SMNVEV (reference sequence). CDR3 nucleotide sequence: TGTGCCAGCAGCAGATTCGGGACAGGGGGAGTCGGTGGCTACACCTTC. This gives the protein CASSRFGTGGVGGYTF.

This clone was seen once. V is TRBV11-2 and J is TRBJ2-1, with a possible D match to TRBD1 (6 bases). V gave up 4 bases and J gave up 7 bases, with 14 bases separating them. Germline CDR1 reads SGHAT; CDR2 reads FQNNGV. The CDR3 is 14 amino acids. The CDR3 coding sequence is TGTGCCAGCAGCTATCTGGAAAGGGGGAATGAGCAGTTCTTC. As protein: CASSYLERGNEQFF. Using reference TRBV11-2 and TRBJ2-1 for the parts outside the CDR3, the full variable domain is EAGVAQSPRYKIIEKRQSVAFWCNPISGHATLYWYQQILGQGPKLLIQFQNNGVVDDSQLPKDRFSAERLKGVDSTLKIQPAKLEDSAVYLCASSYLERGNEQFFGPGTRLTVL.

This clone was found a few times. The CDR3 here is CASSDTGYQPQHF. DNA of the CDR3: TGTGCCAGCAGCGACACAGGGTATCAGCCCCAGCATTTT. The V gene is TRBV7-2, the J gene TRBJ1-5; D is perhaps TRBD1 (6 bases). Germline V CDR1 and CDR2: SGHTA, FQGNSA. V was shortened by 5 bases and J by 5 bases, with 10 bases between the two germline ends. This CDR3 spans 13 amino acids.

The chain links TRBV6-1 to TRBJ1-4; 7 positions agree with TRBD1. V was clipped by 3 bases and J by 6 bases; unmatched bases: 4. The CDR3 length is 14 residues. CDR1 and CDR2 from the germline V gene are MNHNS and SASEGT. The CDR3 bases are TGTGCCAGCAGTGATCTAGGGGGCGATGAAAAACTGTTTTTT. Translating it yields CASSDLGGDEKLFF.

The V and J genes are TRBV7-9 and TRBJ2-1, with TRBD2 matching over 9 bases. V lost 3 bases and J lost 9; bases outside the gene matches: 18. Germline lookup yields CDR1 SEHNR and CDR2 FQNEAQ (reference sequence). The CDR3 runs 18 residues. This chain's CDR3 is CASSFGPRTSVRTGEQFF. CDR3 coding DNA: TGTGCCAGCAGCTTCGGTCCCCGGACTAGCGTACGAACGGGTGAGCAGTTCTTC.

This clone has just a few counts. The gene calls are TRBV7-9 and TRBJ2-7, with 8 bases lining up with TRBD2. The CDR3 runs to 16 residues. Losses at the gene ends were 4 bases for V and 5 bases for J; bases not matched to a gene: 13. Germline V gene sequence: CDR1 SEHNR, CDR2 FQNEAQ (reference sequence). In nucleotides, the CDR3 is TGTGCCAGCAGCTGGGCACTCGGGGGGGCCAAGGACGAGCAGTACTTC. Translated, it gives CASSWALGGAKDEQYF.